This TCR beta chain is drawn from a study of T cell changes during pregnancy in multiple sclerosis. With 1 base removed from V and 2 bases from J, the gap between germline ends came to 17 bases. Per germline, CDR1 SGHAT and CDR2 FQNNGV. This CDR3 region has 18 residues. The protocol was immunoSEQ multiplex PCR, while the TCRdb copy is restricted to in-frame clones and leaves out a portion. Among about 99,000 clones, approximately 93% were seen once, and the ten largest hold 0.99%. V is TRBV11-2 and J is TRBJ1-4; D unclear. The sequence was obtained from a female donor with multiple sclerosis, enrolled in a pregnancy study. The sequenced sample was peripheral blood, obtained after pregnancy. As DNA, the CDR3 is TGTGCCAGCAGCTTAGGGCGGGTCAGAGGGTCGACTAATGAAAAACTGTTTTTT. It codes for CASSLGRVRGSTNEKLFF. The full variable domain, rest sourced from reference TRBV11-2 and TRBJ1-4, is EAGVAQSPRYKIIEKRQSVAFWCNPISGHATLYWYQQILGQGPKLLIQFQNNGVVDDSQLPKDRFSAERLKGVDSTLKIQPAKLEDSAVYLCASSLGRVRGSTNEKLFFGSGTQLSVL.